The 31 T cell receptor beta chains in this list originate from one sample, sequenced in a study of T cell responses to AZD1222 COVID-19 vaccine. Profiling relied on immunoSEQ multiplex PCR, and the TCRdb table lists in-frame clones only, not all of them. The sample has roughly 120,000 clones; around 90% are singletons. This sample comprised peripheral blood, obtained on day 0 of AZD1222 vaccination. The receptors shown here come from an adult in good health.

The chain carries TRBV5-8 and TRBJ2-1; D remains unclear. This CDR3 is built from 12 residues. In germline, CDR1 is SGHTS, CDR2 YDEGEE. V lost 1 base and J lost 4, with 3 bases in between. CDR3 loop: CASSLRYNEQFF. CDR3 in DNA: TGTGCCAGCAGCTTGCGTTACAATGAGCAGTTCTTC.

The chain employs TRBV6-5 and TRBJ2-1; D is possibly TRBD1 (6 bases). The V end lost 6 bases, the J end lost 8 bases, and 20 bases lay between the germline ends. The CDR3 runs 15 residues. The germline CDR1 and CDR2 sequences are MNHEY and SVGAGI. As DNA, the CDR3 is TGTGCCAGCAGCGGTAGAAGGGGGTTTAGAGATGAGCAGTTCTTC. It is translated as CASSGRRGFRDEQFF.

CDR3 loop: CAWSGDRSYREDTEAFF. The CDR3 DNA follows: TGTGCCTGGAGCGGGGACAGGTCCTACCGGGAGGACACTGAAGCTTTCTTT. The rearrangement joins TRBV30 to TRBJ1-1; TRBD1 matches 8 bases. Germline CDR1 is GTSNPN and CDR2 is SVGIG (reference sequence). Trimming took 3 bases from V and 3 from J; bases not matched to a gene: 15. CDR3 size: 17 residues.

This rearrangement joins TRBV28 to TRBJ2-5; perhaps TRBD1 as D (6 bases). V gave up 6 bases and J gave up 4 bases, with 15 bases separating them. Germline assignment: CDR1 MDHEN and CDR2 SYDVKM. The CDR3 is 14 residues long. CDR3 in amino acids: CASSQQGSSETQYF. In DNA form, the CDR3 reads TGTGCCAGCAGCCAACAGGGTTCTTCAGAGACCCAGTACTTC.

This chain uses TRBV6-5 with TRBJ2-7, with D tentatively TRBD1 (6 bases). The CDR3 contains 14 residues. The germline V and J ends were trimmed by 7 bases and 2 bases, with 15 bases remaining between them. Germline V CDR1 and CDR2: MNHEY, SVGAGI. The CDR3 region is CASTQMAGAYEQYF. In DNA form, the CDR3 reads TGTGCCAGCACCCAAATGGCAGGGGCCTACGAGCAGTACTTC.

The chain links TRBV7-2 to TRBJ2-7; D possibly corresponds to TRBD1 (6 bases). This CDR3 contains 16 residues. V was cut by 1 base and J by 5 bases, with 18 bases left in between. The germline V gene has CDR1 SGHTA and CDR2 FQGNSA. CDR3 protein: CASSLGPWDIRNEQYF. In DNA form, the CDR3 reads TGTGCCAGCAGCTTAGGACCTTGGGACATACGAAACGAGCAGTACTTC.

This chain connects TRBV2 to TRBJ1-2, with D possibly matching TRBD1 (5 bases). Trimming shortened V by 8 bases and J by 3 bases, and 16 bases separated the two germline ends. From germline, CDR1 is SNHLY and CDR2 FYNNEI. CDR3 size: 14 residues. The CDR3 protein is CASHLTEAHYGYTF. CDR3 sequence (DNA): TGTGCCAGCCACCTGACAGAGGCCCACTATGGCTACACCTTC. The full variable domain, its missing parts supplied by reference TRBV2 and TRBJ1-2, is EPEVTQTPSHQVTQMGQEVILRCVPISNHLYFYWYRQILGQKVEFLVSFYNNEISEKSEIFDDQFSVERPDGSNFTLKIRSTKLEDSAMYFCASHLTEAHYGYTFGSGTRLTVV.

V is TRBV5-4 and J is TRBJ1-2, with a possible D match to TRBD1 (5 bases). This CDR3 is 14 amino acids long. CDR1 and CDR2 from the germline V gene are SGHNT and YYREEE (reference sequence). V was trimmed by 5 bases and J by 3 bases, leaving 14 bases between them. This CDR3 is CASRYQGAYYGYTF. The CDR3 DNA reads TGTGCCAGCAGATATCAAGGGGCCTACTATGGCTACACCTTC.

The genes are TRBV4-2 and TRBJ2-5; TRBD2 matches at 10 bases. The CDR3 spans 17 residues. Losses at the gene ends were 0 bases for V and 4 bases for J; bases not matched to a gene: 8. Germline CDR1 LGHNA, CDR2 YNFKEQ. CDR3: CASSQDKAGGPVETQYF. The CDR3 nucleotides are TGTGCCAGCAGCCAAGATAAAGCGGGAGGGCCGGTAGAGACCCAGTACTTC.

The rearrangement links TRBV15 to TRBJ1-1; possibly TRBD1 for D (5 bases). V was clipped by 1 base and J by 6 bases, with 12 bases between them. In germline, CDR1 is LNHNV, CDR2 YYDKDF (reference sequence). The CDR3 consists of 14 residues. CDR3 sequence: CATSRAGGIAEAFF. The CDR3 coding sequence is TGTGCCACCAGCAGAGCGGGGGGTATCGCTGAAGCTTTCTTT. Full variable domain (remainder filled in from reference TRBV15 and TRBJ1-1): DAMVIQNPRYQVTQFGKPVTLSCSQTLNHNVMYWYQQKSSQAPKLLFHYYDKDFNNEADTPDNFQSRRPNTSFCFLDIRSPGLGDTAMYLCATSRAGGIAEAFFGQGTRLTVV.

This clone was found once. This chain uses TRBV30 with TRBJ2-3; 9 positions match TRBD2. V was clipped by 0 bases and J by 4 bases; unmatched bases: 5. From germline, CDR1 is GTSNPN and CDR2 SVGIG (reference sequence). This CDR3 has 15 amino acids. The CDR3 bases are TGTGCCTGGAGTGTAGTCGGACTAGCGTCAGATACGCAGTATTTT. Its translation is CAWSVVGLASDTQYF. The full variable domain, in which reference TRBV30 and TRBJ2-3 provide the parts outside the CDR3, is SQTIHQWPATLVQPVGSPLSLECTVEGTSNPNLYWYRQAAGRGLQLLFYSVGIGQISSEVPQNLSASRPQDRQFILSSKKLLLSDSGFYLCAWSVVGLASDTQYFGPGTRLTVL.

The chain recombines TRBV7-2 with TRBJ1-5; 9 bases fit TRBD1. J was trimmed by 3 bases and V by 1 base; bases with no gene match: 7. Germline loops: CDR1 SGHTA, CDR2 FQGNSA. This CDR3 comprises 17 residues. The chain's CDR3 is CASSLEGTGLINQPQHF. The CDR3 nucleotides are TGTGCCAGCAGCTTAGAAGGGACAGGGCTAATCAATCAGCCCCAGCATTTT.

The V and J genes are TRBV11-2 and TRBJ1-6; perhaps TRBD1 as D (5 bases). Germline V CDR1 and CDR2: SGHAT, FQNNGV. The CDR3 runs 18 residues. Trimming pared 1 base from V and 0 bases from J, leaving 13 bases between. Here the CDR3 DNA reads TGTGCCAGCAGCTTAGTACTGTGGGGGAGCTCCTATAATTCACCCCTCCACTTT. Protein sequence: CASSLVLWGSSYNSPLHF.

The V gene is TRBV7-9, the J gene TRBJ1-1; D not resolved. The CDR3 is made up of 15 amino acids. CDR1 and CDR2 from the germline V gene are SEHNR and FQNEAQ (reference sequence). V shed 4 bases and J shed 7 bases, with 19 bases lying between them. Here the CDR3 reads CASSSPGSTLSEAFF. The CDR3 DNA reads TGTGCCAGCAGCTCGCCCGGGAGCACCCTGAGTGAAGCTTTCTTT.

This rearrangement joins TRBV6-4 to TRBJ2-3; D possibly corresponds to TRBD1 (6 bases). From germline, CDR1 is MRHNA and CDR2 SNTAGT. V gave up 4 bases and J gave up 1 base, with 12 bases separating them. The CDR3 contains 15 residues. CDR3 sequence (DNA): TGTGCCAGCAGTGCCTCCAGGGGAGGCACAGATACGCAGTATTTT. Protein sequence: CASSASRGGTDTQYF.

The chain couples TRBV18 to TRBJ2-1, with D hard to call. Deletions cut 2 bases from V and 8 bases from J, with 7 bases between. Germline V gives CDR1 KGHSH, CDR2 LQKENI. The CDR3 has 12 residues. CDR3 DNA: TGTGCCAGCTCACCAGTTCGGGATGAGCAGTTCTTC. Translating it yields CASSPVRDEQFF.

The CDR3 spells CASSIAGGHETQYF. DNA of the CDR3: TGTGCCAGTAGTATAGCGGGGGGGCACGAGACCCAGTACTTC. V usage is TRBV19 and J usage is TRBJ2-5, with 8 bases identical to TRBD2. From germline, CDR1 is LNHDA and CDR2 SQIVND (reference sequence). CDR3 length: 14 residues. V gave up 1 base and J gave up 5 bases; unmatched junction bases: 3.

The chain joins TRBV14 to TRBJ2-7, with 8 bases identical to TRBD2. The trim removed 5 bases at V and 2 bases at J, leaving 14 bases unmatched. The germline CDR1 and CDR2 sequences are SGHDN and FVKESK. This CDR3 is 17 amino acids long. The CDR3 is CASSSHGGAVRPYEQYF. CDR3 nucleotide sequence: TGTGCCAGCAGCTCCCACGGGGGGGCCGTGCGTCCCTACGAGCAGTACTTC.

The chain recombines TRBV4-3 with TRBJ1-5, with TRBD1 identical over 8 bases. V lost 5 bases to trimming and J lost 4 bases; unmatched junction nucleotides: 4. The CDR3 sequence is 14 residues long. Germline V gene lookup returns CDR1 LGHNA and CDR2 YSLEER. The CDR3 is CASSAGGANQPQHF. The CDR3 bases are TGCGCCAGCAGCGCAGGGGGCGCGAATCAGCCCCAGCATTTT.

This clone was seen once. The chain links TRBV5-4 to TRBJ1-6; D not certain. Germline V CDR1 and CDR2: SGHNT, YYREEE (reference sequence). The CDR3 spans 12 residues. V was trimmed by 9 bases and J by 7 bases, leaving 11 bases between them. CDR3 residues: CATQAGNSPLHF. CDR3 nucleotide sequence: TGTGCCACCCAGGCGGGGAATTCACCCCTCCACTTT. Drawing the rest from reference TRBV5-4 and TRBJ1-6, the complete variable domain is ETGVTQSPTHLIKTRGQQVTLRCSSQSGHNTVSWYQQALGQGPQFIFQYYREEENGRGNFPPRFSGLQFPNYSSELNVNALELDDSALYLCATQAGNSPLHFGNGTRLTVT.

The chain employs TRBV3-1 (or the pseudogene TRBV3-2) and TRBJ2-7; 10 bases align to TRBD2. The CDR3 extends over 16 amino acids. The junction had 9 bases not matched to a gene; V was cut back by 1 base and J by 6 bases. The V gene's germline CDR1 is LGHDT and CDR2 YNNKEL (reference sequence). The CDR3 loop is CASSQGSAGGRGEQYF. The CDR3 coding sequence is TGTGCCAGCAGCCAAGGGTCAGCGGGAGGGCGGGGCGAGCAGTACTTC.

This clone has only a few counts. J is TRBJ2-1 and V is TRBV7-3; 7 nucleotides align to TRBD1. Trimming removed 0 bases from V and 8 bases from J; junction bases left unmatched: 10. CDR1 SGHTA and CDR2 FQGTGA come from the germline V gene. CDR3 length: 16 amino acids. CDR3 residues: CASSLTPTGIRDEQFF. CDR3 sequence (DNA): TGTGCCAGCAGCTTAACCCCGACAGGGATCAGGGATGAGCAGTTCTTC.

The genes are TRBV5-4 and TRBJ2-2; D gene ambiguous. The CDR3 consists of 15 residues. Germline V gene sequence: CDR1 SGHNT, CDR2 YYREEE (reference sequence). The ends were cut back, 0 bases at V and 1 base at J, with 7 bases in the middle. CDR3 sequence reads: CASSLGVGNTGELFF. CDR3 sequence (DNA): TGTGCCAGCAGCTTGGGGGTGGGGAACACCGGGGAGCTGTTTTTT.

The chain couples TRBV7-3 to TRBJ2-1; the D gene is possibly TRBD2 (7 bases). Trimming took 2 bases from V and 3 from J, leaving 20 bases between them. The germline gives CDR1 SGHTA, CDR2 FQGTGA. The CDR3 length is 18 residues. The CDR3 loop is CASSLYGGPLSIYNEQFF. CDR3 sequence (DNA): TGTGCCAGCAGCTTATACGGGGGGCCCCTTTCCATCTACAATGAGCAGTTCTTC.

V is TRBV5-1 and J is TRBJ1-5; D possibly corresponds to TRBD1 (5 bases). Germline CDR1 reads SGHRS; CDR2 reads YFSETQ. The V end was cut by 4 bases, the J end by 5 bases, with 13 bases between. CDR3 size: 14 residues. The chain's CDR3 is CASSPGGGDQPQHF. The CDR3 DNA reads as TGCGCCAGCAGCCCGGGGGGAGGTGATCAGCCCCAGCATTTT.

This clone has only a few counts. This sequence joins TRBV27 and TRBJ2-7; D unresolved. Germline V gives CDR1 MNHEY, CDR2 SMNVEV (reference sequence). Deletions cut 3 bases from V and 5 bases from J, with 8 bases between. The CDR3 consists of 12 residues. The CDR3 bases are TGTGCCAGCAGTTTTGGGCAGAACGAGCAGTACTTC. This encodes CASSFGQNEQYF.

V gene TRBV4-3 combines with J gene TRBJ2-7; D unresolved. The CDR3 loop spans 14 amino acids. Germline V gene sequence: CDR1 LGHNA, CDR2 YSLEER. Trimming stripped 0 bases from V and 0 bases from J, with 6 bases between. CDR3 amino acids: CASSQETSSYEQYF. As DNA, the CDR3 is TGCGCCAGCAGCCAAGAGACCAGCTCCTACGAGCAGTACTTC.

The V and J genes are TRBV28 and TRBJ1-5; possibly TRBD1 for D (5 bases). Germline V gives CDR1 MDHEN, CDR2 SYDVKM. This CDR3 has 15 amino acids. Trimming pared 3 bases from V and 1 base from J, leaving 10 bases between. Here the CDR3 reads CASSFRQNSNQPQHF. The CDR3 DNA reads TGTGCCAGCAGTTTTAGACAGAACAGCAATCAGCCCCAGCATTTT.

The CDR3 nucleotides are TGTGCCAGTAGACCCACAGTTAACTATGGCTACACCTTC. This encodes CASRPTVNYGYTF. J is TRBJ1-2 and V is TRBV2; no reliable D call. V gave up 9 bases and J gave up 1 base, with 12 bases separating them. Germline V CDR1 and CDR2: SNHLY, FYNNEI. The CDR3 consists of 13 residues.

The gene calls are TRBV20-1 and TRBJ2-7; the D gene is possibly TRBD1 (6 bases). The CDR3 is 13 amino acids. V was clipped by 3 bases and J by 4 bases, with 13 bases between them. Germline CDR1 and CDR2: DFQATT and SNEGSKA (reference sequence). The CDR3 region is CSASGQGFYEQYF. DNA of the CDR3: TGCAGTGCTAGTGGGCAGGGGTTTTACGAGCAGTACTTC.

The chain joins TRBV5-1 to TRBJ2-2; D may correspond to TRBD1 or TRBD2 (5 bases each). Germline V CDR1 and CDR2: SGHRS, YFSETQ. The CDR3 is made up of 14 amino acids. Trimming pared 4 bases from V and 10 bases from J, leaving 17 bases between. The CDR3 nucleotides are TGCGCCAGCAGCCCTGGGGGAGCTCGTGAGGAGCTGTTTTTT. This codes for CASSPGGAREELFF.